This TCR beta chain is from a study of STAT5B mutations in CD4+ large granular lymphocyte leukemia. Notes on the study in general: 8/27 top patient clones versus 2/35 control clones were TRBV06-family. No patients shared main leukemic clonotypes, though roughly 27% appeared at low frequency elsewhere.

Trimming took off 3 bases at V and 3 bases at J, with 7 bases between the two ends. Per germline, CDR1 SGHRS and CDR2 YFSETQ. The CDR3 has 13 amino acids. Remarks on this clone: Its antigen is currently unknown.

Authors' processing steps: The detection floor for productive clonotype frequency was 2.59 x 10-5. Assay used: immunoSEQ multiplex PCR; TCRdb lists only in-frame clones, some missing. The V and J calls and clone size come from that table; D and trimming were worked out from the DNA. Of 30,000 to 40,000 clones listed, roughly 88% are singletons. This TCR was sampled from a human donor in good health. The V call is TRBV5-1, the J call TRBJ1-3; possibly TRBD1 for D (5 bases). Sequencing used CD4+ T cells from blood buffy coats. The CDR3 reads CASSWDGGNTIYF. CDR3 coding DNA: TGCGCCAGCAGCTGGGACGGTGGAAACACCATATATTTT.